This T cell receptor (beta chain) was obtained from a study of blood T cell repertoires in COVID-19. Clones were read by immunoSEQ multiplex PCR, and TCRdb kept only the in-frame ones, dropping some. The data show 470,000 or so clones, 70% to 90% seen once. In its sample, this clone was seen once. Germline CDR1 SGHVS, CDR2 FQNEAQ. The CDR3 consists of 15 residues. V was clipped by 1 base and J by 6 bases; unmatched bases: 3. The specimen sequenced was peripheral blood. The J gene is TRBJ2-3, the V gene TRBV7-8; 11 bases align to TRBD2. The source is a human donor in a cohort sampled during active COVID-19. CDR3 coding DNA: TGTGCCAGCAGCTTAGGACTAGCGGGAAGGGATACGCAGTATTTT. This sequence encodes CASSLGLAGRDTQYF.